The clone carrying this TCR beta chain was picked up one time. Its cognate antigen is unknown. The source of the sample is a study of cytomegalovirus exposure and HLA in healthy donors. Looked up from germline, CDR1 is LNHNV and CDR2 is YYDKDF (reference sequence). V lost 4 bases to trimming and J lost 0 bases; unmatched junction nucleotides: 5. The CDR3 is made up of 16 amino acids. PCR employed 60 Vbeta and 13 Jbeta primers. Here immunoSEQ multiplex PCR was the method, and the copy in TCRdb shows in-frame clones only, minus some. This table holds about 76,000 clones, around 80% found once. Study findings and constraints: Cytomegalovirus status, reportedly, was diagnosed with high specificity and sensitivity by the classifier. In a later analysis, compared with equally common non-associated chains, HLA-associated beta chains were more expanded.

This sequence originates from a male donor in good health and CMV-seropositive. The rearrangement uses TRBV15 and TRBJ2-1, with 8 bases lining up with TRBD1. Input material: PBMCs. CDR3 DNA sequence: TGTGCCACCAGCACCCGACAGGGGAGCTCCTACAATGAGCAGTTCTTC. Residues: CATSTRQGSSYNEQFF.